What follows are 12 T cell receptor beta chains derived from one specimen sequenced in a study of T cells expressing NK-cell markers. TCRdb re-called the 5' RACE reads and gives one entry per CDR3 protein, without DNA. The sample's table shows 300,000 to 500,000 distinct CDR3 sequences. Sequenced sample: blood T cells: a sorted CD56 or NKG2C T cell subset, CD4+ or CD8+ T cells, or bulk PBMC T cells (not recorded which). The receptors were gathered from a woman aged 45-60 years in good health.

This sequence joins TRBV12-3 or TRBV12-4 and TRBJ2-1; the TCRdb D gene call, TRBD2, has no DNA to confirm it. The length of the CDR3 is 19 residues. The CDR3 is CATLGRTSGTKSSYNEQFF.

The chain combines TRBV6-2 or TRBV6-3 with TRBJ1-1. Looked up from germline, CDR1 is MNHEY and CDR2 is SVGEGT. The CDR3 is 14 residues long. CDR3: CASSPATMNTEAFF.

The chain joins TRBV6-1 to TRBJ2-1; TCRdb calls TRBD2, which cannot be checked without DNA. This CDR3 has 18 amino acids. CDR1 is MNHNS and CDR2 is SASEGT in the germline V gene. The CDR3 here is CASSGPSQGTRATNEQFF.

V is TRBV5-1 and J is TRBJ2-1; TCRdb proposes TRBD2, but this gene call is untestable without DNA. The CDR3 is 15 residues long. Germline CDR1 and CDR2: SGHRS and YFSETQ. This chain's CDR3 is CASSLELVGGNEQFF.

The V gene is TRBV2, the J gene TRBJ2-1; absent DNA, TCRdb's TRBD1 call cannot be checked. The CDR3 is 21 residues long. CDR1 SNHLY and CDR2 FYNNEI come from the germline V gene. The CDR3: CASSEVSGQGALTSGSLEQFF.

The chain has TRBV20-1 and TRBJ2-3; TCRdb picks TRBD1, but there is no DNA to check that call. CDR3 length: 15 residues. Germline V lookup: CDR1 DFQATT, CDR2 SNEGSKA (reference sequence). CDR3 amino acids: CSARDGDRGTDTQYF.

The gene calls are TRBV12-3 or TRBV12-4 and TRBJ2-5; with no DNA, the TCRdb D assignment of TRBD1 cannot be verified. The CDR3 totals 14 residues. CDR3 residues: CASSPGGGWETQYF.

This rearrangement joins TRBV12-3 or TRBV12-4 to TRBJ2-3; the TCRdb call, TRBD1, lacks DNA for checking. The CDR3 length is 16 residues. CDR3 in amino acids: CASSMSGGLGADTQYF.

This chain uses TRBV9 with TRBJ2-3. The CDR3 contains 15 residues. CDR1 and CDR2 from the germline V gene are SGDLS and YYNGEE. This CDR3 reads CASSVALGNTDTQYF.

This chain connects TRBV18 to TRBJ2-1; without DNA, the TCRdb call of TRBD2 cannot be checked. This CDR3 comprises 16 residues. The germline V gene has CDR1 KGHSH and CDR2 LQKENI. CDR3 sequence: CASSPWQREANNEQFF. The full variable domain, with the rest looked up from reference TRBV18 and TRBJ2-1, is NAGVMQNPRHLVRRRGQEARLRCSPMKGHSHVYWYRQLPEEGLKFMVYLQKENIIDESGMPKERFSAEFPKEGPSILRIQQVVRGDSAAYFCASSPWQREANNEQFFGPGTRLTVL.

This chain connects TRBV12-3 or TRBV12-4 to TRBJ2-3; TCRdb designates TRBD2, a call that cannot be tested without DNA. This CDR3 contains 17 residues. The CDR3: CASSLNLAGWFSDTQYF.

V and J are TRBV12-3 or TRBV12-4 and TRBJ2-5; TCRdb designates TRBD2, a call that cannot be tested without DNA. The CDR3 is 14 residues long. The chain's CDR3 is CASSLTGPQETQYF.